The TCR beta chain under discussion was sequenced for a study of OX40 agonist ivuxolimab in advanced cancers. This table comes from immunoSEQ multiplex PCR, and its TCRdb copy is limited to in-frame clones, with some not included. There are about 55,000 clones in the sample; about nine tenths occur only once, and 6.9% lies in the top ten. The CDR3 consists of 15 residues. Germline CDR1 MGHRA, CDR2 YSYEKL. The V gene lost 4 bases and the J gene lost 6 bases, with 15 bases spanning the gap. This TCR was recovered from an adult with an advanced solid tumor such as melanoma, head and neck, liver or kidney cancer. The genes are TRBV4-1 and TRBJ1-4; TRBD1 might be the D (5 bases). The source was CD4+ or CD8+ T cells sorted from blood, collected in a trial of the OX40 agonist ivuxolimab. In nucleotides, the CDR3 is TGCGCCAGCAGCCTCCTGGGGGACGAGGATGAAAAACTGTTTTTT. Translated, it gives CASSLLGDEDEKLFF.